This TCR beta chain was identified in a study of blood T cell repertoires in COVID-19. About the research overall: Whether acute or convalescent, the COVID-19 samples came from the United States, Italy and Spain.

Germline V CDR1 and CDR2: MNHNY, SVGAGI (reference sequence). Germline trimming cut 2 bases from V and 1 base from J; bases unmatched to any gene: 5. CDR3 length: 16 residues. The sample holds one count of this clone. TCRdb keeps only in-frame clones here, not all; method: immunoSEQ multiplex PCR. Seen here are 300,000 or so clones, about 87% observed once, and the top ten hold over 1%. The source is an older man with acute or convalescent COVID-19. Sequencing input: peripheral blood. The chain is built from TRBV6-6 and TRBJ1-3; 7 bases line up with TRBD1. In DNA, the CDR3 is TGTGCCAGCAGTTACCCGACAGGGAAGTCTGGAAACACCATATATTTT. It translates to CASSYPTGKSGNTIYF.